A few counts support the clone carrying this T cell receptor (beta chain). Next came a second PCR, run for about 7 to 12 cycles, which used a sample-barcoded 5' primer along with a J-beta primer mix. Each CDR3 protein is one row after TCRdb ran MiXCR on the 5' RACE reads. The sample holds some 1.6 million distinct CDR3 sequences, 30% to 35% seen once. The data were obtained in a study of blood T cells in healthy people across ages. The CDR3 consists of 15 residues. CDR1 and CDR2 (germline): MNHNS, SASEGT. V was pared by 0 bases and J by 0 bases, with 8 bases between. The specimen was blood. This sequence was found in a woman aged 25 to 39 in good health. The chain joins TRBV6-1 to TRBJ2-5, with unresolved D. The CDR3 nucleotides are TGTGCCAGCAGTGAAGCGCCGTGGGACCAAGAGACCCAGTACTTC. Translating gives CASSEAPWDQETQYF.